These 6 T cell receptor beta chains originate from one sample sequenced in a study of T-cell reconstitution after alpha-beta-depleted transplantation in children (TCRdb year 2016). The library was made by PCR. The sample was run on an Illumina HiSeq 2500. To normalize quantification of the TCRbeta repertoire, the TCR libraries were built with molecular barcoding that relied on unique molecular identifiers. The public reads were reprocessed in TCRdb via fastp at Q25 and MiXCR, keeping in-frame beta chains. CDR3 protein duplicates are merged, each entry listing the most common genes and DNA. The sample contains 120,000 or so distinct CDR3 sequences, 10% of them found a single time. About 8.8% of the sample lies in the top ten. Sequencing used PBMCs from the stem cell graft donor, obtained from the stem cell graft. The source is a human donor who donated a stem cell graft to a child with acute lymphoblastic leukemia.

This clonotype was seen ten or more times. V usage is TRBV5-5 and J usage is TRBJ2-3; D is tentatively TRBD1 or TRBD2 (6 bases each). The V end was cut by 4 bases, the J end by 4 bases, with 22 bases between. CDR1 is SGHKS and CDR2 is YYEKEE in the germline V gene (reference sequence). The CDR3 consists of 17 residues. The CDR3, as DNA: TGTGCCAGCAGCCCGGGACTCCAGCGTGGGGGCGCAGATACGCAGTATTTT. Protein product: CASSPGLQRGGADTQYF.

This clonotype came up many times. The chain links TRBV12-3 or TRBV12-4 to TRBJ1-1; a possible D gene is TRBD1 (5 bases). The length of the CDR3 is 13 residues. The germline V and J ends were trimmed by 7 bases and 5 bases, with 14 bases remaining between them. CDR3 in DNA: TGTGCCAGCAACCTGGGGGGGGTAACTGAAGCTTTCTTT. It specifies CASNLGGVTEAFF.

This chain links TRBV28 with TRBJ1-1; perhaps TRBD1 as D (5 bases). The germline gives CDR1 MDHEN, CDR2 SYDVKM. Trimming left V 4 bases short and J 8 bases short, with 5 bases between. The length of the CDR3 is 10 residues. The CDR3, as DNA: TGTGCCAGCAGTTACAGGGAAGCTTTCTTT. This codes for CASSYREAFF.

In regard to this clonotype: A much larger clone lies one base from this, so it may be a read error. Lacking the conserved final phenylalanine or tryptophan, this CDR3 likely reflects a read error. CDR3 nucleotide sequence: TGTGCCAGCAGCGTAAGCGTGGCCAGGGAGACCCAGTACTTA. Protein: CASSVSVARETQYL. The chain has TRBV9 and TRBJ2-5; D is ambiguous. Trimming shortened V by 1 base and J by 5 bases, and 12 bases separated the two germline ends. Germline CDR1 SGDLS, CDR2 YYNGEE. The CDR3 is 14 amino acids.

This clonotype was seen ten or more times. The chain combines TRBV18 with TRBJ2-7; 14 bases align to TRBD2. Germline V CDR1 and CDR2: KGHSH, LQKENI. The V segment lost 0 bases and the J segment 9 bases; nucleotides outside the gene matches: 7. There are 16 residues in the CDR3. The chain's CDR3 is CASSPPGLAGAPGQYF. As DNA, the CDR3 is TGTGCCAGCTCACCACCGGGACTAGCGGGGGCCCCGGGGCAGTACTTC. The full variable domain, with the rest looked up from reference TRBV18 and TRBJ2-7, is NAGVMQNPRHLVRRRGQEARLRCSPMKGHSHVYWYRQLPEEGLKFMVYLQKENIIDESGMPKERFSAEFPKEGPSILRIQQVVRGDSAAYFCASSPPGLAGAPGQYFGPGTRLTVT.

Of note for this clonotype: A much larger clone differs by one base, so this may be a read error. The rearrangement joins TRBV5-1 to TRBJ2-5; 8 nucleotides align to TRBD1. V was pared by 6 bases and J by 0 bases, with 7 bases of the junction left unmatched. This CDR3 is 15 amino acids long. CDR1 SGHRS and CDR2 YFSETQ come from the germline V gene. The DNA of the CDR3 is TGCGCCAGCACCACCCGGGGACAGGACCAAGAGACCCAGTACTTC. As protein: CASTTRGQDQETQYF.